The rows below give T cell receptor beta chains drawn from one sample of a study of blood T cell repertoires in COVID-19. Generated by immunoSEQ multiplex PCR, the TCRdb table keeps only in-frame clones and is missing some. The sample carries 350,000 to 450,000 clones, over 75% recorded once. The material sequenced was PBMCs or T cells enriched from blood (not recorded which). These receptor sequences come from a man between 35 and 55 years old in a cohort exposed to, infected with or recovered from COVID-19 (not recorded which). Each CDR3 is given with its conserved first and last residue. Each record gives: V gene, J gene, clone size, D gene, CDR3 DNA, CDR3 protein. The D gene is left open where the match is weak. Expanded clones get a size class; other rows say once, few or many, or leave the size out.

V gene: TRBV5-1; J gene: TRBJ2-5; clone size: -; D gene: TRBD2; CDR3 DNA: TGCGCCAGCAGCTTGGGGGGGCGGGGGGCCCAAGAGACCCAGTACTTC; CDR3 protein: CASSLGGRGAQETQYF
V gene: TRBV6-5; J gene: TRBJ2-7; clone size: once; D gene: TRBD1; CDR3 DNA: TGTGCCAGCAGTTACTCGATTTCGGGACAGGGGTACGAGCAGTACTTC; CDR3 protein: CASSYSISGQGYEQYF
V gene: TRBV6-5; J gene: TRBJ2-1; clone size: -; D gene: TRBD1; CDR3 DNA: TGTGCCAGCAGTAACGGACAGGGGGCCTACAATGAGCAGTTCTTC; CDR3 protein: CASSNGQGAYNEQFF
V gene: TRBV14; J gene: TRBJ2-3; clone size: -; D gene: -; CDR3 DNA: TGTGCCAGCAGCCAAATCGTCGTCGTGAGGGGCACAGATACGCAGTATTTT; CDR3 protein: CASSQIVVVRGTDTQYF
V gene: TRBV5-4; J gene: TRBJ2-2; clone size: -; D gene: TRBD2; CDR3 DNA: TGTGCCAGCAGCTTTAGCGGGGGACGGTCCACCGGGGAGCTGTTTTTT; CDR3 protein: CASSFSGGRSTGELFF
V gene: TRBV10-1; J gene: TRBJ2-1; clone size: -; D gene: TRBD2; CDR3 DNA: TGCGCCAGCAGTGAGGCTAGCGGGAGGGTAAATGAGCAGTTCTTC; CDR3 protein: CASSEASGRVNEQFF
V gene: TRBV3-1/TRBV3-2; J gene: TRBJ2-5; clone size: -; D gene: TRBD1; CDR3 DNA: TGTGCCAGCAGCTTGGGGTTGGACAGGGGGCAAGAGACCCAGTACTTC; CDR3 protein: CASSLGLDRGQETQYF
V gene: TRBV19; J gene: TRBJ2-3; clone size: -; D gene: TRBD2; CDR3 DNA: TGTGCCAGTAGTATAGATCAGGAGCGGGAGGGCCCGGGCGATACGCAGTATTTT; CDR3 protein: CASSIDQEREGPGDTQYF
V gene: TRBV4-1; J gene: TRBJ1-6; clone size: -; D gene: -; CDR3 DNA: TGCGCCAGCAGCCAAGATTGGGCAGCCACCTCTCTCCCCCTCCACTTT; CDR3 protein: CASSQDWAATSLPLHF
V gene: TRBV3-1/TRBV3-2; J gene: TRBJ2-3; clone size: -; D gene: TRBD2; CDR3 DNA: TGTGCCAGCAGCCAAGATGGTTGGCTAGCGGGAGGGATCGGGACAGATACGCAGTATTTT; CDR3 protein: CASSQDGWLAGGIGTDTQYF
V gene: TRBV12-5; J gene: TRBJ2-7; clone size: -; D gene: TRBD1; CDR3 DNA: TGTGCTAGTGGTAGGGACAGTTCCTACGAGCAGTACTTC; CDR3 protein: CASGRDSSYEQYF
V gene: TRBV2; J gene: TRBJ1-6; clone size: -; D gene: TRBD1; CDR3 DNA: TGTGCCAGCAGCGCCAGAGGGGACAGCAGGAATTCACCCCTCCACTTT; CDR3 protein: CASSARGDSRNSPLHF
V gene: TRBV6-2/TRBV6-3; J gene: TRBJ2-7; clone size: -; D gene: TRBD2; CDR3 DNA: TGTGCCAGCAGTCACCCCAAGCTGGGACTAGCGGGGTACTCCTACGAGCAGTACTTC; CDR3 protein: CASSHPKLGLAGYSYEQYF
V gene: TRBV6-4; J gene: TRBJ2-2; clone size: -; D gene: -; CDR3 DNA: TGTGCCAGCAAACTCAGGGCAGGGGACACCGGGGAGCTGTTTTTT; CDR3 protein: CASKLRAGDTGELFF
V gene: TRBV2; J gene: TRBJ2-2; clone size: once; D gene: TRBD2; CDR3 DNA: TGTGCCAGCAGTGACGGGCTAGCGGGGTCGAACACCGGGGAGCTGTTTTTT; CDR3 protein: CASSDGLAGSNTGELFF
V gene: TRBV18; J gene: TRBJ2-3; clone size: -; D gene: -; CDR3 DNA: TGTGCCAGCTCGCTGGCTTTGAGTCTGGGCGCAGATACGCAGTATTTT; CDR3 protein: CASSLALSLGADTQYF
V gene: TRBV24-1; J gene: TRBJ2-2; clone size: -; D gene: -; CDR3 DNA: TGTGCCACCAGTGACCCACGACCCGGAGGGCTAAACACCGGGGAGCTGTTTTTT; CDR3 protein: CATSDPRPGGLNTGELFF
V gene: TRBV5-1; J gene: TRBJ2-7; clone size: -; D gene: -; CDR3 DNA: TGCGCCAGCAGCTTGGATACTCTTTATACCTACGAGCAGTACTTC; CDR3 protein: CASSLDTLYTYEQYF
V gene: TRBV12-5; J gene: TRBJ2-5; clone size: -; D gene: -; CDR3 DNA: TGTGCTAGTGGTTTGCAGGGGCCGGAGACCCAGTACTTC; CDR3 protein: CASGLQGPETQYF
V gene: TRBV3-1/TRBV3-2; J gene: TRBJ2-7; clone size: -; D gene: TRBD2; CDR3 DNA: TGTGCCAGCAGCCAAGGGACTAGCGGATCCTACGAGCAGTACTTC; CDR3 protein: CASSQGTSGSYEQYF
V gene: TRBV3-1/TRBV3-2; J gene: TRBJ1-5; clone size: once; D gene: -; CDR3 DNA: TGTGCCAGCAGCCAAGCGGACGGGGGCAATCAGCCCCAGCATTTT; CDR3 protein: CASSQADGGNQPQHF
V gene: TRBV5-6; J gene: TRBJ2-5; clone size: -; D gene: TRBD1; CDR3 DNA: TGTGCCAGCACCGCTCGGGGACAGGGGTTGGAGACCCAGTACTTC; CDR3 protein: CASTARGQGLETQYF
V gene: TRBV7-9; J gene: TRBJ2-1; clone size: -; D gene: TRBD2; CDR3 DNA: TGTGCCAGCAGCTCTAGCGGAGTGGGCAATGAGCAGTTCTTC; CDR3 protein: CASSSSGVGNEQFF
V gene: TRBV5-4; J gene: TRBJ2-1; clone size: -; D gene: -; CDR3 DNA: TGTGCCAGCAGCTTGGGGGAGAATAATGAGCAGTTCTTC; CDR3 protein: CASSLGENNEQFF
V gene: TRBV14; J gene: TRBJ2-5; clone size: -; D gene: TRBD1; CDR3 DNA: TGTGCCAGCAGCCCCCCCGGACAGGGTAGGAAGGAGACCCAGTACTTC; CDR3 protein: CASSPPGQGRKETQYF
V gene: TRBV30; J gene: TRBJ2-7; clone size: -; D gene: -; CDR3 DNA: TGTGCCTGGAGTGGGGGTGGTAGCGGCGGCCACGAGCAGTACTTC; CDR3 protein: CAWSGGGSGGHEQYF
V gene: TRBV5-6; J gene: TRBJ2-7; clone size: few; D gene: TRBD2; CDR3 DNA: TGTGCCAGCAGCTTTCGTAGACTAGCGGGAGTCCACGAGCAGTACTTC; CDR3 protein: CASSFRRLAGVHEQYF
V gene: TRBV21-1; J gene: TRBJ2-1; clone size: -; D gene: -; CDR3 DNA: TGTGCCAGCAGCAAAGGGGCGGGAGGGCCCCACAATGAGCAGTTCTTC; CDR3 protein: CASSKGAGGPHNEQFF
V gene: TRBV19; J gene: TRBJ2-7; clone size: -; D gene: TRBD2; CDR3 DNA: TGTGCCAGTACTGACCCGGCTAGCGGTACCTACGAGCAGTACTTC; CDR3 protein: CASTDPASGTYEQYF